The rows below give T cell receptor beta chains drawn from one sample of a study of CD8+CD57+ T cells in acquired aplastic anemia. One entry per CDR3 protein, called by TCRdb with MiXCR from the reads. The sample yields just over 450,000 distinct CDR3 sequences, around 32% seen once. The sequenced sample was sorted CD4+, CD8+, or CD8+CD57+ T cells (not recorded which) from PBMCs. The origin of the receptors is a human donor with aplastic anemia. The CDR3 runs from the conserved cysteine through the conserved F or W. Fields, in order: D gene, clone size, V gene, J gene, CDR3 protein, CDR3 DNA. A D gene is named only where the DNA matches it firmly. Rows may omit the clone size; those that give it use once, few, many or a size class.

TRBD1	many	TRBV10-3	TRBJ2-3	CAIQDRVSLYF	TGTGCCATCCAAGACAGGGTTTCACTGTATTTT
-	-	TRBV30	TRBJ1-3	CAWSPLDRSGNTIYF	TGTGCCTGGAGTCCCCTAGACAGATCTGGAAACACCATATATTTT
TRBD2	few	TRBV5-6	TRBJ2-7	CASSPGIRGEHEQYF	TGTGCCAGCAGCCCGGGAATCCGGGGGGAGCACGAGCAGTACTTC
-	many	TRBV7-9	TRBJ2-5	CASSFLSGSGETQYF	TGTGCCAGCAGCTTCCTCTCAGGGAGCGGGGAGACCCAGTACTTC
-	few	TRBV10-3	TRBJ1-2	CASSQVMNTNYGYTF	TGTGCCAGCAGTCAGGTGATGAACACCAACTATGGCTACACCTTC
-	-	TRBV4-2	TRBJ1-4	CASSQDPKGSGEKLFF	TGTGCCAGCAGCCAAGATCCCAAGGGGTCAGGTGAAAAACTGTTTTTT
-	many	TRBV29-1	TRBJ1-2	CSVDRGLYGYTF	TGCAGCGTTGATCGAGGGCTCTATGGCTACACCTTC
TRBD1	-	TRBV20-1	TRBJ1-1	CSARDQTGATEAFF	TGCAGTGCTAGAGACCAAACAGGGGCCACTGAAGCTTTCTTT
-	-	TRBV5-1	TRBJ1-5	CASRPDFTGNQPQHF	TGCGCCAGCAGGCCGGACTTTACCGGCAATCAGCCCCAGCATTTT
-	-	TRBV20-1	TRBJ1-2	CSARDRAGGYTF	TGCAGTGCTAGAGACCGGGCGGGCGGCTACACCTTC
-	-	TRBV11-2	TRBJ2-3	CASSLHRGQGTDTQYF	TGTGCCAGCAGCTTACATCGGGGGCAGGGCACAGATACGCAGTATTTT
-	-	TRBV7-9	TRBJ1-1	CASSLNRGSVMNTEAFF	TGTGCCAGCAGCTTAAATCGGGGATCCGTTATGAACACTGAAGCTTTCTTT
-	many	TRBV10-1	TRBJ2-7	CASSEWKMSDGSYEQYF	TGCGCCAGCAGTGAGTGGAAGATGTCGGACGGGAGTTACGAGCAGTACTTC
-	many	TRBV9	TRBJ1-5	CASSVTPTGNQPQHF	TGTGCCAGCAGCGTAACCCCTACAGGGAATCAGCCCCAGCATTTT
-	many	TRBV2	TRBJ2-7	CASKGAGQAQYF	TGTGCCAGCAAAGGGGCCGGGCAGGCGCAGTACTTC
-	few	TRBV6-1	TRBJ1-5	CASSEEGRGPQHF	TGTGCCAGCAGTGAAGAGGGCCGTGGGCCCCAGCATTTT
TRBD2	once	TRBV7-8	TRBJ2-7	CASKRGAYEQYF	TGTGCCAGCAAGCGGGGGGCCTACGAGCAGTACTTC
-	many	TRBV19	TRBJ1-6	CASSRPPGQHYNSPLHF	TGTGCCAGTAGCAGACCCCCAGGACAGCATTATAATTCACCCCTCCACTTT
-	many	TRBV2	TRBJ2-7	CASTETYEQYF	TGTGCCAGCACGGAAACCTACGAGCAGTACTTC
-	-	TRBV30	TRBJ1-1	CAWSTMNTEAFF	TGTGCCTGGAGTACTATGAACACTGAAGCTTTCTTT
TRBD1	many	TRBV9	TRBJ1-2	CASSVGGRWGQNYGYTF	TGTGCCAGCAGCGTAGGCGGCCGTTGGGGACAGAACTATGGCTACACCTTC
-	-	TRBV20-1	TRBJ2-7	CSARVGEVNFLYEQYF	TGCAGTGCTAGAGTGGGGGAAGTCAATTTCCTCTACGAGCAGTACTTC
TRBD1	-	TRBV19	TRBJ1-4	CASSMPQGQGIEKLFF	TGTGCCAGTAGTATGCCCCAGGGACAGGGGATAGAAAAACTGTTTTTT
TRBD2	-	TRBV20-1	TRBJ2-1	CSASRTSKDEQFF	TGCAGTGCTAGTCGGACTAGTAAGGATGAGCAGTTCTTC
TRBD2	many	TRBV6-1	TRBJ2-5	CASGPSGTRQTQYF	TGTGCCAGCGGTCCCTCCGGGACTAGACAGACCCAGTACTTC
TRBD1	-	TRBV10-3	TRBJ1-1	CAISPGTGRMNTEAFF	TGTGCCATCAGCCCGGGGACAGGGAGAATGAACACTGAAGCTTTCTTT
TRBD1	few	TRBV4-2	TRBJ2-1	CASPGAGTGDSYNEQFF	TGTGCCAGCCCAGGGGCGGGGACAGGGGATTCCTACAATGAGCAGTTCTTC
TRBD2	-	TRBV18	TRBJ2-7	CASSPLSGGGGGRYEQYF	TGTGCCAGCTCACCACTATCAGGAGGAGGCGGGGGGAGGTACGAGCAGTACTTC
-	many	TRBV10-3	TRBJ1-2	CAISRGTSYGYTF	TGTGCCATCAGCAGGGGTACATCCTATGGCTACACCTTC
-	many	TRBV5-6	TRBJ2-7	CASSFGGTYEQYF	TGTGCCAGCAGCTTCGGGGGCACCTACGAGCAGTACTTC
TRBD1	-	TRBV25-1	TRBJ1-6	CASSFLGQALNSPLHF	TGTGCCAGCAGTTTCCTCGGACAGGCCCTTAATTCACCCCTCCACTTT
TRBD1	few	TRBV25-1	TRBJ1-5	CARAMTGGNQPQHF	TGTGCTAGGGCGATGACAGGGGGCAATCAGCCCCAGCATTTT
-	few	TRBV5-4	TRBJ1-2	CASSSQTTGGYTF	TGTGCCAGCAGCTCGCAGACGACAGGTGGCTACACCTTC
-	many	TRBV6-5	TRBJ1-2	CASSSVGNYGYTF	TGTGCCAGCAGTTCGGTCGGAAACTATGGCTACACCTTC
TRBD1	-	TRBV2	TRBJ2-7	CASSDRGDSYEQYF	TGTGCCAGCAGCGACAGGGGTGACTCCTACGAGCAGTACTTC
TRBD2	many	TRBV19	TRBJ2-3	CASMAGGDTQYF	TGTGCCAGTATGGCGGGAGGAGATACGCAGTATTTT
-	many	TRBV4-1	TRBJ1-2	CASSQESVLSGYGYTF	TGCGCCAGCAGCCAAGAGTCGGTACTGTCGGGCTATGGCTACACCTTC
TRBD1	-	TRBV5-1	TRBJ1-6	CASSLEGQGLYNSPLHF	TGCGCCAGCAGCTTGGAGGGACAGGGCCTCTATAATTCACCCCTCCACTTT
TRBD1	-	TRBV15	TRBJ2-3	CATSRERTPGQGTDTQYF	TGTGCCACCAGCAGAGAACGTACGCCGGGACAGGGCACAGATACGCAGTATTTT
TRBD1	-	TRBV5-1	TRBJ1-1	CASSLRLGDSDLGTEAFF	TGCGCCAGCAGCTTGAGGTTGGGGGACAGCGATCTGGGCACTGAAGCTTTCTTT
-	-	TRBV24-1	TRBJ2-6	CATSEGRAPSGANVLTF	TGTGCCACCAGTGAAGGCCGGGCACCCTCTGGGGCCAACGTCCTGACTTTC
-	-	TRBV2	TRBJ1-4	CASRIQGAATNEKLFF	TGTGCCAGCAGGATTCAGGGTGCTGCAACTAATGAAAAACTGTTTTTT
-	many	TRBV5-1	TRBJ2-7	CASSLVPGASNEQYF	TGCGCCAGCAGCTTGGTCCCAGGGGCTAGCAACGAGCAGTACTTC